The subject of this entry is one T cell receptor beta chain. This clonotype was picked up many times. Its antigen is unknown. No qualities accompany the bases; no much larger clone lies one base away. This entry comes from a study of Graves' ophthalmopathy and Graves' hyperthyroidism (dated by TCRdb to between 2017 and 2018). In terms of the full investigation: Peripheral blood was collected at initial diagnosis, before any treatment. To tell Graves' ophthalmopathy apart from Graves' hyperthyroidism, and to predict which patients would progress to ophthalmopathy, the study relied on TCR beta repertoire signatures. In total, approximately 130 blood samples were TCR-sequenced: around 42 ophthalmopathy, 75 hyperthyroidism and roughly 17 hyperthyroidism-to-ophthalmopathy patients. A discovery set of 100 patients (43 ophthalmopathy, 55 to 65 stable hyperthyroidism) was enrolled to explore V-J signatures distinguishing ophthalmopathy from hyperthyroidism. The independent validation cohort included under 20 hyperthyroidism patients plus 17 patients who later progressed from hyperthyroidism to ophthalmopathy. In over five hyperthyroidism patients, T-cell repertoires of thyroid tissue and blood were compared. Following sampling, methimazole starting at 30 mg daily was administered to hyperthyroidism patients, and high-dose intravenous methylprednisolone was administered to ophthalmopathy patients. The 95 to 100 discovery patients were randomly divided into training and test sets at a 7:3 ratio.

What the research found in general, with its limitations: Most expanded thyroid clonotypes with frequency above 0.001 were also detected in blood, suggesting blood repertoires may reflect the thyroid immune response. In validation, the model predicted ophthalmopathy progression with over 60% sensitivity and approximately 78% specificity; roughly 11 predicted patients were CT-confirmed with GO in a median of around 6 months. In cross-validation, the 13-signature model distinguished ophthalmopathy from stable hyperthyroidism with more than 85% sensitivity and 81.08% specificity, while in the test set the corresponding values were approximately 79% and 70%. No statistical method was used to predetermine the sample size, and group allocation was not hidden from the investigators.

For repertoire sequencing, the TCR beta CDR3 regions were amplified from RNA transcripts. HTBI primers and the Qiagen OneStep RT-PCR kit were used in a first-round RT-PCR, which was followed by a second-round multiplex PCR, size selection and purification. Sequencing of the libraries was carried out on an Illumina HiSeq2000 in paired-end mode with 100 bp reads. The paper's processing steps were these. SOAPnuke was used to process the reads, removing any read that contained adapters or uncalled bases, had a mean Phred below 15, or lacked an exact match to the constant primer or identifier. COPE v1.2.5 was used to merge the high-quality paired reads. Each unique nucleotide sequence was defined as a clonotype, and clonotypes were aligned to IMGT TRB V, D and J references with MiTCR v1.1. Only V-J combinations with frequency above 0.0001 were analysed, covering around 99% of repertoires. For each V-J combination, a TCR clonal expansion and chaos score was defined as F50 clonal expansion divided by the chaos observed in the TCRdist matrix. Features were reduced by Welch's t-statistics and random forest to approximately 13 V-J combinations, which fed a naive Bayes classifier. The Morisita-Horn index was used to measure how similar the thyroid and blood repertoires were. Clones were called with MiXCR by TCRdb after fastp trimmed the public reads at Q25, and only in-frame beta chains were retained. Entries are consolidated by CDR3 protein sequence, retaining the most common genes and DNA. These V and J calls rely on TCRdb rather than the paper's analysis. The sample table holds about 370,000 distinct CDR3 sequences, of which approximately 16% were seen once. The ten largest clones add up to roughly 1.5% of the sample.

Deletion took 0 bases off V and 3 bases off J, with a span of 8 bases between the germline ends. CDR3 length: 14 amino acids, cysteine to phenylalanine. Just CDR3 DNA is preserved here, 42 bases in frame from base 1. CDR1 and CDR2 (MDHEN, SYDVKM) derive from the germline V gene. Ophthalmopathy patients were characterized by moderately to severely active disease, a Clinical Activity Score of at least 3, a NOSPECS grade of at least 4, and a disease duration under 3 months. Anyone with other autoimmune diseases, uncontrolled infections, pregnancy or lactation was excluded from the study. Clinical symptoms, serum thyroxine, TRAb, thyroid ultrasound and orbital computed tomography formed the basis of the diagnosis. PBMCs were isolated from about 10 ml of fresh peripheral blood by Ficoll-Paque density gradient centrifugation. Trizol reagent was used to extract the total RNA, and its quality was then checked on an Agilent 2100 Bioanalyzer.

The receptor's source is a woman aged 18-29 years with Graves' ophthalmopathy. Donor details come from another sample of the same person, matched by shared clones. The material sequenced was peripheral blood. This chain is built from TRBV28 and TRBJ1-1, with no reliable assignment of the D segment. The nucleotide sequence is given as TGTGCCAGCAGTTTATGGCTAGGAGACACTGAAGCTTTCTTT. Its amino acids are CASSLWLGDTEAFF.